The rows below give T cell receptor beta chains drawn from one sample of a study of shared clonotypes between healthy human individuals. The data were produced by immunoSEQ multiplex PCR, yet TCRdb's version contains in-frame clones alone and is incomplete. The repertoire holds about half a million clones, with 79% as singletons. Sequencing input: PBMCs. Receptors originate from a woman aged 40 to 49 in good health. Some clones in this sample may be carry-over from other donors' samples. The CDR3 runs from the conserved cysteine through the conserved F or W. D genes are given only for firm matches. Clone size is stated in some rows and not others, as once, few, many or a class when expanded.

size,length,D,J,V,DNA,CDR3
.,18,TRBD1,TRBJ1-5,TRBV25-1,TGTGCCAGCACGAAACACCGGGACAGGGGGCTCGGCAATCAGCCCCAGCATTTT,CASTKHRDRGLGNQPQHF
once,13,.,TRBJ2-5,TRBV15,TGTGCCACCAGCAGAGACTCCCAGGGTTCCCAGTACTTC,CATSRDSQGSQYF
many,15,TRBD1,TRBJ2-7,TRBV7-2,TGTGCCAGCAGCTTAACCGGGACAGGGGAGTACGAGCAGTACTTC,CASSLTGTGEYEQYF
.,14,TRBD1,TRBJ1-2,TRBV28,TGTGCCAGCACCGGGACAGGGGGCAACTATGGCTACACCTTC,CASTGTGGNYGYTF
.,15,TRBD1,TRBJ2-2,TRBV11-2,TGTGCCAGCAGCCGGACAGGGGCGAACACCGGGGAGCTGTTTTTT,CASSRTGANTGELFF
.,14,.,TRBJ2-1,TRBV7-8,TGTGCCAGCAGCCTAAGGGACTGGTGGAATGAGCAGTTCTTC,CASSLRDWWNEQFF
.,14,.,TRBJ2-3,TRBV10-3,TGTGCCATCAGTGAGTCGCGGGCAACCGATACGCAGTATTTT,CAISESRATDTQYF
once,15,.,TRBJ2-2,TRBV10-2,TGCGCCAGCAGTGAGTCGAACCGGGGCACCGGGGAGCTGTTTTTT,CASSESNRGTGELFF
.,14,.,TRBJ1-1,TRBV18,TGTGCCAGCTCACTCCGGACGGTGAACACTGAAGCTTTCTTT,CASSLRTVNTEAFF
.,16,.,TRBJ2-3,TRBV4-2,TGTGCCAGCAGCCAAGTGGGGGCGGGTTACACAGATACGCAGTATTTT,CASSQVGAGYTDTQYF
.,15,.,TRBJ2-1,TRBV18,TGTGCCAGCTCACCACCGTCCGGGGCCGCGAATGAGCAGTTCTTC,CASSPPSGAANEQFF
.,15,.,TRBJ2-7,TRBV21-1,TGTGCCAGCAGCAAAGATCCGGGGACTAGCGGCGAGCAGTACTTC,CASSKDPGTSGEQYF
.,14,.,TRBJ2-2,TRBV7-2,TGTGCCAGCAGCTTAGTTGGGGGCCCCGGGGAGCTGTTTTTT,CASSLVGGPGELFF
.,14,.,TRBJ2-2,TRBV19,TGTGCCAGTAGTTTCCGACCAGTGACCGGGGAGCTGTTTTTT,CASSFRPVTGELFF
once,12,.,TRBJ2-5,TRBV30,TGTGCCTGGAATCGGCTCCAAGAGACCCAGTACTTC,CAWNRLQETQYF